The T cell receptor (beta chain) described here comes from a study of cytomegalovirus exposure and HLA in healthy donors. The study, taken as a whole, reports: Both high specificity and high sensitivity reportedly marked the classifier's diagnosis of cytomegalovirus status. It was confirmed in vitro that three of the CMV-associated chains were specific for CMV antigens.

Only one count was recorded for this clone. Its antigen is as yet unknown. The assay was immunoSEQ multiplex PCR, and TCRdb's table has in-frame clones only and misses some. The data contain 55,000 to 80,000 clones, around 96% of them seen just once; the ten biggest clones take up about 1.4%. The CDR3 length is 15 residues. The germline V gene encodes CDR1 SGHDT and CDR2 YYEEEE. The trim removed 3 bases at V and 5 bases at J, leaving 6 bases unmatched. A roughly 120-subject validation cohort, separate from the approximately 720-subject first cohort, supplied the donors. This TCR derives from a man younger than 35 in good health and CMV-seropositive. V is TRBV5-6 and J is TRBJ1-5; 9 bases map to TRBD1. The sequenced material came from PBMCs. The CDR3 nucleotides are TGTGCCAGCAGCTCCGGGACAGGGCTTTATCAGCCCCAGCATTTT. Amino acids: CASSSGTGLYQPQHF.